This T cell receptor (beta chain) was found in a study of somatic mutations in cytotoxic T cells in rheumatoid arthritis. About the research overall: Flow-sorting brought some V beta antibody-stained T-cell populations to nearly 100% purity, V beta1+ cells sequenced for TCRB among them.

Germline CDR1 reads SNHLY; CDR2 reads FYNNEI. The length of the CDR3 is 14 residues. Deletions cut 2 bases from V and 3 bases from J, with 10 bases between. The data were produced by immunoSEQ multiplex PCR, yet TCRdb's version contains in-frame clones alone and is incomplete. Of some 20,000 clones listed, 85% to 90% are singletons. The TCR comes from a woman aged 50 to 60 in good health. The chain links TRBV2 to TRBJ2-5; no clear D gene. The sequenced material came from CD8+ T cells sorted from blood. CDR3 sequence (DNA): TGTGCCAGCAGTGAATTAAGGGTAAAAGAGACCCAGTACTTC. It specifies CASSELRVKETQYF.